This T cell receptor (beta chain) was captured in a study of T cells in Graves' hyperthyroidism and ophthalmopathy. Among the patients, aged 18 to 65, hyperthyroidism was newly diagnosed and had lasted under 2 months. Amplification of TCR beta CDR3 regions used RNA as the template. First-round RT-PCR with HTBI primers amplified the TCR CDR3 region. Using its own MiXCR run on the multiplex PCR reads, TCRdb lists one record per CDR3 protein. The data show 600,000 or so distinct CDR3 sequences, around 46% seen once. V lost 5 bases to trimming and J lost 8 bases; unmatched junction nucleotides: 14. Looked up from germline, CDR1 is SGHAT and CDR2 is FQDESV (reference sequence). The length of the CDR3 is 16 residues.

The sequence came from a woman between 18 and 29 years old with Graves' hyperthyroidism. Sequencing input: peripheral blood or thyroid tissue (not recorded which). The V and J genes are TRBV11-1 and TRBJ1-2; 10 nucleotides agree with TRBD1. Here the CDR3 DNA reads TGTGCCAGCAGCGACTACCGCGACAGGGGGCTAGGCGGCTACACCTTC. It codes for CASSDYRDRGLGGYTF.